This TCR beta chain comes out of a study of CD8 T cells in Susac syndrome. This clonotype was observed once. After extraction with the RNeasy kit, about 0.5 to 1 ug of the RNA was reverse transcribed using random hexamers. From the immunoSEQ multiplex PCR reads, TCRdb called clonotypes with MiXCR, one entry per CDR3 protein. This repertoire shows roughly 75,000 distinct CDR3 sequences, approximately 93% found once; its top ten account for 0.15%. V shed 5 bases, J shed 1 base, and the junction held 0 bases outside the gene matches. This CDR3 is 12 amino acids long. Per germline, CDR1 GTSNPN and CDR2 SVGIG (reference sequence).

The source is a human donor with Susac syndrome. This chain links TRBV30 with TRBJ2-3; 7 positions agree with TRBD1. The sample comprised CD4+ T cells from PBMCs. CDR3: CAWDRGTDTQYF. For the CDR3, the DNA is TGTGCCTGGGACAGGGGCACAGATACGCAGTATTTT.